This T cell receptor beta chain was recovered during a study of blood T cell repertoires in COVID-19. Study in general: Samples came from the United States, Italy and Spain, spanning acute and convalescent COVID-19. T cells, B-cell-depleted T cells, or PBMCs supplied cDNA or gDNA.

In the authors' workflow: Estimated nucleated cell counts came from reference gene primer amplification. TCRdb's table, derived via immunoSEQ multiplex PCR, lists solely in-frame clones and lacks some. That table is the source of V, J and clone size, and D and trimming were worked out from the DNA. The profile covers 300,000 to 350,000 clones, with roughly 86% appearing a single time and roughly a tenth taken by the ten largest. Germline V gene lookup returns CDR1 LGHNT and CDR2 FRNRAP. The CDR3 spans 14 residues. The V gene lost 0 bases and the J gene lost 3 bases, with 8 bases spanning the gap. In its sample, this clone was seen once. The Seattle patients, enrolled during active infection, were followed longitudinally.

The sequence derives from a man aged 25 to 40 with COVID-19, enrolled during active disease. Sequenced sample: peripheral blood. This sequence joins TRBV12-5 and TRBJ1-2; D call uncertain. The CDR3, as DNA: TGTGCTAGTGGTTTGGTCGGAGGGCACTATGGCTACACCTTC. Amino acid sequence: CASGLVGGHYGYTF.